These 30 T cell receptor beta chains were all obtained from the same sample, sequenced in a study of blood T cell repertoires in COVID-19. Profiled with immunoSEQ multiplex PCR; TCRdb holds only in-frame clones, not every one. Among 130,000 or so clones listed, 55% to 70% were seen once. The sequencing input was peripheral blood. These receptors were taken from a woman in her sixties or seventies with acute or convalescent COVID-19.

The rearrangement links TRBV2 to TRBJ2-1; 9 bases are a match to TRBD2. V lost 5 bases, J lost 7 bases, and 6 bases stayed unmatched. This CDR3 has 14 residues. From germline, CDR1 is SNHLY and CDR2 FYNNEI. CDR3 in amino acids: CASSLAGVGNEQFF. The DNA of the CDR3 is TGTGCCAGCAGTTTAGCGGGAGTGGGGAATGAGCAGTTCTTC. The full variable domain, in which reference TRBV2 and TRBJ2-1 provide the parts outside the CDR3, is EPEVTQTPSHQVTQMGQEVILRCVPISNHLYFYWYRQILGQKVEFLVSFYNNEISEKSEIFDDQFSVERPDGSNFTLKIRSTKLEDSAMYFCASSLAGVGNEQFFGPGTRLTVL.

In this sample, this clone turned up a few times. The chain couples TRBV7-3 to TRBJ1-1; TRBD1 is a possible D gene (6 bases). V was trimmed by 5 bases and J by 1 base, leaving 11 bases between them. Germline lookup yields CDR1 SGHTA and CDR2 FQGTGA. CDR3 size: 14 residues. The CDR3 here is CASSPGHQNTEAFF. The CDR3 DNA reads TGTGCCAGCAGCCCGGGACACCAGAACACTGAAGCTTTCTTT.

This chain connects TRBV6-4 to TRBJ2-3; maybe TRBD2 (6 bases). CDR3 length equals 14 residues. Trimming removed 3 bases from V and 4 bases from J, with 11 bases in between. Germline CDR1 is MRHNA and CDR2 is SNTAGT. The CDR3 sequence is CASSDIGGADTQYF. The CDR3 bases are TGTGCCAGCAGTGATATTGGCGGGGCAGATACGCAGTATTTT.

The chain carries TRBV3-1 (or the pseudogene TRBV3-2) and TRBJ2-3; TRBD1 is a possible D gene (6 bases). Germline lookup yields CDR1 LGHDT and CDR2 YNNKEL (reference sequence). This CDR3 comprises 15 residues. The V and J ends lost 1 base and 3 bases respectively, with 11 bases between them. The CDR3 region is CASSQAPDRTDTQYF. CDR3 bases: TGTGCCAGCAGCCAAGCCCCGGACAGAACAGATACGCAGTATTTT.

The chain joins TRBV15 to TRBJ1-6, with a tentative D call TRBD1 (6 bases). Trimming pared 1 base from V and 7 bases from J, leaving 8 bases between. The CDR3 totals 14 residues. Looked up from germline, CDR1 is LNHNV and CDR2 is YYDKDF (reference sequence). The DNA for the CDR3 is TGTGCCACCAGCAGAGGGACAGAGAATTCACCCCTCCACTTT. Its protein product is CATSRGTENSPLHF. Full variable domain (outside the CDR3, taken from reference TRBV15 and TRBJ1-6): DAMVIQNPRYQVTQFGKPVTLSCSQTLNHNVMYWYQQKSSQAPKLLFHYYDKDFNNEADTPDNFQSRRPNTSFCFLDIRSPGLGDTAMYLCATSRGTENSPLHFGNGTRLTVT.

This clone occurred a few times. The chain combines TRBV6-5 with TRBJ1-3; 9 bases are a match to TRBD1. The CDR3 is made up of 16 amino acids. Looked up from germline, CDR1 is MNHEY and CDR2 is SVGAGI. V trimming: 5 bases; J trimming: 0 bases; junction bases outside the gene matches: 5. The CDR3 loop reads CASSNWGQGSGNTIYF. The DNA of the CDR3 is TGTGCCAGCAGTAACTGGGGACAGGGCTCTGGAAACACCATATATTTT.

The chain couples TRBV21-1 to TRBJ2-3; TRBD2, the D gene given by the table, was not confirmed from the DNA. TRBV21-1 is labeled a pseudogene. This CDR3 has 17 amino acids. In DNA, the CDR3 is TGTGCCAGCAGCGCGATTAGCGGGGGGCCCGAAAAGGATACGCAGTATTTT. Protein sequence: CASSAISGGPEKDTQYF.

The CDR3 nucleotides are TGTGCCAGAAGCATATTGCAGGGGAGAGAGACCCAGTACTTC. It specifies CARSILQGRETQYF. J is TRBJ2-5 and V is TRBV5-3, with D tentatively TRBD1 (6 bases). TRBV5-3 is an ORF; its function is uncertain. Trimming removed 4 bases from V and 4 bases from J, with 14 bases in between. This CDR3 is 14 amino acids long.

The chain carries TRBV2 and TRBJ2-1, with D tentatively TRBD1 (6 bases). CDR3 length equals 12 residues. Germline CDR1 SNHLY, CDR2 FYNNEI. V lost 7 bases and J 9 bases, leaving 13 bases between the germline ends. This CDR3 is CASTSQGPEQFF. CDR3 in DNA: TGTGCCAGCACCTCGCAGGGGCCTGAGCAGTTCTTC.

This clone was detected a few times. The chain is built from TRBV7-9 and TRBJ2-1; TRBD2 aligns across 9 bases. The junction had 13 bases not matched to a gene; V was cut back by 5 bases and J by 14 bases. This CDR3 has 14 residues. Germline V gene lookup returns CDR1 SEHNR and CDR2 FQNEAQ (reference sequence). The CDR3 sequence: CASSQNAASGKKFF. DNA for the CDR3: TGTGCCAGCAGCCAGAACGCCGCTAGCGGGAAAAAGTTCTTC.

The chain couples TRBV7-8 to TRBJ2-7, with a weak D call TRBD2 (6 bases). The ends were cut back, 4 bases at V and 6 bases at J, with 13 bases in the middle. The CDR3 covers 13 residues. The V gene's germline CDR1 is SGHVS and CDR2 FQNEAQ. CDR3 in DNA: TGTGCCAGCAGCTCCCCTTTAGCGGCCGAGCAGTACTTC. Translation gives CASSSPLAAEQYF.

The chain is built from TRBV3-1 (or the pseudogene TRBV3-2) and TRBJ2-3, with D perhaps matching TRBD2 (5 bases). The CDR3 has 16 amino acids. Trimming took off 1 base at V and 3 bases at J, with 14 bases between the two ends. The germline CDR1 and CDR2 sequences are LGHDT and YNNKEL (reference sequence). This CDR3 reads CASSQAPQRNTDTQYF. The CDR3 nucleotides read TGTGCCAGCAGCCAAGCCCCCCAGCGGAATACAGATACGCAGTATTTT.

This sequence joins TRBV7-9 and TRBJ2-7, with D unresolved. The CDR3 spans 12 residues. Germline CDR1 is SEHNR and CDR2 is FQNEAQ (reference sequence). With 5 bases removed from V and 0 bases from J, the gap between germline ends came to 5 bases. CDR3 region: CASSVSSYEQYF. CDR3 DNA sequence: TGTGCCAGCAGCGTGAGCTCCTACGAGCAGTACTTC.

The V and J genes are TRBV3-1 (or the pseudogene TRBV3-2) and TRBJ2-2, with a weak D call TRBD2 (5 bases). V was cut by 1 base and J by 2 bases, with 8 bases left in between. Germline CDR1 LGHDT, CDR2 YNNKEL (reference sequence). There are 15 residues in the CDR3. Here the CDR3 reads CASSQGGLNTGELFF. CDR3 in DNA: TGTGCCAGCAGCCAAGGCGGACTTAACACCGGGGAGCTGTTTTTT.

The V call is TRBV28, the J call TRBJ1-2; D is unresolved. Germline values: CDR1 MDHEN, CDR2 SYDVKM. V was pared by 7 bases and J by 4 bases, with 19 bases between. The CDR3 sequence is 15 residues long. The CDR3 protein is CASTPMGNALYGYTF. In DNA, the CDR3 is TGTGCCAGCACTCCGATGGGCAATGCCCTCTATGGCTACACCTTC.

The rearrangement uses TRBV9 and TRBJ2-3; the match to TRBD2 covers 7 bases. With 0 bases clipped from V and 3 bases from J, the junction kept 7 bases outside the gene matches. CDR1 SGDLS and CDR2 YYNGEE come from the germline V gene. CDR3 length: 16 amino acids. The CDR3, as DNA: TGTGCCAGCAGCGTAGGAGGCGGGAGTTGGACAGATACGCAGTATTTT. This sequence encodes CASSVGGGSWTDTQYF.

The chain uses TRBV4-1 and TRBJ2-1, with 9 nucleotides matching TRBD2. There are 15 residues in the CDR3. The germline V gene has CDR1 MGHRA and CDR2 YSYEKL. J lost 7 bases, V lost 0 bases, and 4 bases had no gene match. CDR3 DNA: TGCGCCAGCAGCCAAGATGCGGGAGGGCAGAATGAGCAGTTCTTC. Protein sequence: CASSQDAGGQNEQFF.

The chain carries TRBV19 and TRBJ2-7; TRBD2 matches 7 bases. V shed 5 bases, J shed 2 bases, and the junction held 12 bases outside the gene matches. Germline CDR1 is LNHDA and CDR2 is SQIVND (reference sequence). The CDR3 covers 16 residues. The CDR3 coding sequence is TGTGCCAGTAGTGACCGACTAGCCAGTATACCCTACGAGCAGTACTTC. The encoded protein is CASSDRLASIPYEQYF.

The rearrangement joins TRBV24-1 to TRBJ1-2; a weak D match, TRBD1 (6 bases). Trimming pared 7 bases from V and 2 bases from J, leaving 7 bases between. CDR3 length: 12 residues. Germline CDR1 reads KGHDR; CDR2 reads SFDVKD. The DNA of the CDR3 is TGTGCCACCAGAGACAGGAACTATGGCTACACCTTC. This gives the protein CATRDRNYGYTF.

In DNA, the CDR3 is TGTGCCAGCAGGGGAGACAGGGACCCTTCACCCCTCCACTTT. Its translation: CASRGDRDPSPLHF. The chain links TRBV6-4 to TRBJ1-6; 7 bases align to TRBD1. Germline V lookup: CDR1 MRHNA, CDR2 SNTAGT. The CDR3 runs 14 residues. The trim removed 6 bases at V and 9 bases at J, leaving 8 bases unmatched.

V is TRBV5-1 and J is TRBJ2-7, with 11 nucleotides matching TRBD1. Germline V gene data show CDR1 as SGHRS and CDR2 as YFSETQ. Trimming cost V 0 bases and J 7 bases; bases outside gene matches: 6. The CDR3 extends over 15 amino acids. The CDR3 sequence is CASSLAGQGAVEQYF. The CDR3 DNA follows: TGCGCCAGCAGCTTGGCCGGACAGGGGGCGGTTGAGCAGTACTTC.

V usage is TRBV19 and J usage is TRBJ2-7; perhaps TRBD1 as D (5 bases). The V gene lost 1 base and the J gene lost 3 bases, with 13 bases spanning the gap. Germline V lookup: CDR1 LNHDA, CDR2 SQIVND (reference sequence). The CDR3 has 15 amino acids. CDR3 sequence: CASSIGAGLIYEQYF. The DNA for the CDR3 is TGTGCCAGTAGTATAGGGGCAGGGCTAATCTACGAGCAGTACTTC.

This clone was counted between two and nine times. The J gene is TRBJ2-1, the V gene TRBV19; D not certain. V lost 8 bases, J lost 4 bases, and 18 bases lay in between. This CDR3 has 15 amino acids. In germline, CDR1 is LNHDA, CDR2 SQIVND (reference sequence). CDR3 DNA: TGTGCCAGTGCCCGGAGTACTACCAGTTACAATGAGCAGTTCTTC. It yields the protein CASARSTTSYNEQFF.

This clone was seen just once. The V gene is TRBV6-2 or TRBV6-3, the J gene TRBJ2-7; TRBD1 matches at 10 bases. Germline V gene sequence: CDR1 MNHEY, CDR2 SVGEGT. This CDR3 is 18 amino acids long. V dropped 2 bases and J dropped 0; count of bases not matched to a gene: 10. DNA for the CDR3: TGTGCCAGCAGTTACCCCGGGACAGGGGTAATTTTCTCCTACGAGCAGTACTTC. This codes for CASSYPGTGVIFSYEQYF.

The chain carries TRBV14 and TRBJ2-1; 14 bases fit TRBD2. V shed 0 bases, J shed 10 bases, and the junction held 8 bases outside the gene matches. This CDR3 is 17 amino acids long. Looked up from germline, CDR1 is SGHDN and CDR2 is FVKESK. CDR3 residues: CASSQDGTSGGLGEQFF. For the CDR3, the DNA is TGTGCCAGCAGCCAAGATGGGACTAGCGGGGGCCTCGGGGAGCAGTTCTTC.

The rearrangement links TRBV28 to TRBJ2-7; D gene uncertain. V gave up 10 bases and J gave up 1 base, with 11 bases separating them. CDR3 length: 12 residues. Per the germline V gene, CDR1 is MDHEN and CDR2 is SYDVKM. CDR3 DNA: TGTGCCACCCATCTAAATTCCTACGAGCAGTACTTC. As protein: CATHLNSYEQYF.

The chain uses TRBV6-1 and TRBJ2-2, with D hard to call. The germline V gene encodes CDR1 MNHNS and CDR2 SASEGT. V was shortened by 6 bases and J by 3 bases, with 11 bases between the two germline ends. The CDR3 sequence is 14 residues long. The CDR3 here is CASSRHPDTGELFF. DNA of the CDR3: TGTGCCAGCAGCCGACATCCTGACACCGGGGAGCTGTTTTTT.

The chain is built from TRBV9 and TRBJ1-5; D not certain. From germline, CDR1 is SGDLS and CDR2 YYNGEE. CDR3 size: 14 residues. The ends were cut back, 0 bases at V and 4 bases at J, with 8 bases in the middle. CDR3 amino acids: CASSVGWQNQPQHF. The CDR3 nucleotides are TGTGCCAGCAGCGTAGGGTGGCAAAATCAGCCCCAGCATTTT.

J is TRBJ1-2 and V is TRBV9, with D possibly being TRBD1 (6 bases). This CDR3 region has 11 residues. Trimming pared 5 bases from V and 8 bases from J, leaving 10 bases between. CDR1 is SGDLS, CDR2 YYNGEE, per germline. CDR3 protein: CASSTGYGYTF. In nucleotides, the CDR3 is TGTGCCAGCAGTACAGGGTACGGCTACACCTTC.

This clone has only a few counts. CDR3 region: CASSTTGTSARTDTQYF. The CDR3 nucleotides are TGTGCCAGTAGTACAACCGGGACTAGCGCCCGCACAGATACGCAGTATTTT. V and J are TRBV19 and TRBJ2-3; 10 bases map to TRBD2. V was clipped by 4 bases and J by 1 base; unmatched bases: 8. Germline lookup yields CDR1 LNHDA and CDR2 SQIVND (reference sequence). There are 17 residues in the CDR3.